This TCR beta chain emerged from a study of cytotoxic CD8 clonotypes in ibrutinib-treated CLL. General study points: Progressing patients had sampling times that differed from those of sustained-remission patients. Clonality increased at ibrutinib response, then returned toward baseline at progression.

The data were produced by immunoSEQ multiplex PCR, yet TCRdb's version contains in-frame clones alone and is incomplete. The sample yields 150,000 to 200,000 clones, 72% seen once. This clone was found once. Its antigen is currently unknown. Material: PBMCs, obtained after 24 months of ibrutinib treatment. This receptor was obtained from a human donor with chronic lymphocytic leukemia.

CDR3 amino acids: CASSLAGPGYNEQFF. Written as DNA, the CDR3 is TGTGCCAGCAGCTTAGCGGGTCCCGGCTACAATGAGCAGTTCTTC. The rearrangement joins TRBV7-9 to TRBJ2-1; no firm D call. CDR3 size: 15 residues. V was pared by 0 bases and J by 3 bases, with 9 bases between. Germline CDR1 is SEHNR and CDR2 is FQNEAQ (reference sequence).